These 19 T cell receptor beta chains originate from one sample sequenced in a study of T cell responses to AZD1222 COVID-19 vaccine. Sequenced by immunoSEQ multiplex PCR; TCRdb stores in-frame clones only, minus some. The data hold 160,000 or so clones, with around nine tenths observed a single time. The sample in question was peripheral blood, obtained on day 0 of AZD1222 vaccination. These receptors came from an adult in good health.

The chain joins TRBV7-2 to TRBJ2-3; TRBD1 might be the D (5 bases). The CDR3 length is 13 residues. Germline V gene lookup returns CDR1 SGHTA and CDR2 FQGNSA. V shed 5 bases and J shed 5 bases, with 11 bases lying between them. The DNA for the CDR3 is TGTGCCAGCAGCGTTAACCAGGGAGATACGCAGTATTTT. Protein sequence: CASSVNQGDTQYF. Looking up the rest from reference TRBV7-2 and TRBJ2-3 gives the full variable domain: GAGVSQSPSNKVTEKGKDVELRCDPISGHTALYWYRQSLGQGLEFLIYFQGNSAPDKSGLPSDRFSAERTGGSVSTLTIQRTQQEDSAVYLCASSVNQGDTQYFGPGTRLTVL.

The chain is built from TRBV28 and TRBJ1-5; D gene ambiguous. The CDR3 loop spans 14 amino acids. The germline CDR1 and CDR2 sequences are MDHEN and SYDVKM. The V gene lost 4 bases and the J gene lost 0 bases, with 7 bases spanning the gap. This CDR3 is CASSWWGSNQPQHF. CDR3 nucleotides: TGTGCCAGCAGTTGGTGGGGTAGCAATCAGCCCCAGCATTTT.

The rearrangement links TRBV27 to TRBJ2-7; 8 nucleotides line up with TRBD1. CDR3 length: 14 amino acids. Germline-derived CDR1 and CDR2 are MNHEY and SMNVEV (reference sequence). The ends lost 3 bases at V and 6 bases at J; junction bases unmatched: 7. Here the CDR3 reads CASSFTGQGGEQYF. In DNA form, the CDR3 reads TGTGCCAGCAGTTTCACCGGACAGGGAGGCGAGCAGTACTTC.

The V and J genes are TRBV18 and TRBJ2-7, with D uncertain. The CDR3 extends over 12 amino acids. Germline V CDR1 and CDR2: KGHSH, LQKENI. With 6 bases removed from V and 0 bases from J, the gap between germline ends came to 6 bases. In DNA form, the CDR3 reads TGTGCCAGCTCTGCGGTCTCCTACGAGCAGTACTTC. Protein product: CASSAVSYEQYF.

This chain connects TRBV19 to TRBJ2-7, with 8 bases matching TRBD1. The CDR3 has 16 amino acids. V gave up 5 bases and J gave up 2 bases; unmatched junction bases: 11. The germline V gene has CDR1 LNHDA and CDR2 SQIVND (reference sequence). In nucleotides, the CDR3 is TGTGCCAGTAGTTCACCGGTGTGGACAGGGACCTACGAGCAGTACTTC. Translating it yields CASSSPVWTGTYEQYF.

The genes are TRBV6-1 and TRBJ1-2, with a weak D call TRBD1 (5 bases). Germline lookup yields CDR1 MNHNS and CDR2 SASEGT. The CDR3 covers 17 residues. Trimming cost V 4 bases and J 6 bases, with 24 bases left between them. The CDR3 DNA follows: TGTGCCAGCAGTGCATCGCGGGACGGCATCGTCCTAGATGGCTACACCTTC. Translation: CASSASRDGIVLDGYTF.

The V call is TRBV18, the J call TRBJ1-5, with no clear D. Germline-derived CDR1 and CDR2 are KGHSH and LQKENI. Trimming removed 1 base from V and 4 bases from J, with 8 bases in between. This CDR3 spans 14 amino acids. The DNA of the CDR3 is TGTGCCAGCTCACCACGCGATGGGAATCAGCCCCAGCATTTT. Protein sequence: CASSPRDGNQPQHF.

The chain combines TRBV19 with TRBJ2-2; 9 nucleotides line up with TRBD1. J gave up 6 bases and V 8 bases, and 7 bases lay outside the gene matches. This CDR3 spans 14 amino acids. The germline gives CDR1 LNHDA, CDR2 SQIVND (reference sequence). The CDR3 DNA reads TGTGCCAGTGCAACAGGGGGCGCGGCCGGGGAGCTGTTTTTT. Its protein is CASATGGAAGELFF.

The J gene is TRBJ2-7, the V gene TRBV28; 7 bases are shared with TRBD1. The CDR3 is made up of 12 amino acids. Germline CDR1 and CDR2: MDHEN and SYDVKM. The ends lost 6 bases at V and 3 bases at J; junction bases unmatched: 2. CDR3 loop: CASSRDSYEQYF. The CDR3 DNA reads TGTGCCAGCAGCCGGGACAGCTACGAGCAGTACTTC.

The chain links TRBV7-8 to TRBJ1-2; no clear D. V was shortened by 1 base and J by 4 bases, with 13 bases between the two germline ends. The CDR3 is made up of 15 amino acids. Germline assignment: CDR1 SGHVS and CDR2 FQNEAQ. The CDR3 sequence is CASSLGFEGSYGYTF. CDR3 nucleotides: TGTGCCAGCAGCTTAGGGTTTGAGGGCTCCTATGGCTACACCTTC.

V is TRBV10-2 and J is TRBJ2-4, with D uncertain. Germline loops: CDR1 WSHSY, CDR2 SAAADI. V was cut by 5 bases and J by 1 base, with 6 bases left in between. This CDR3 is built from 13 residues. The CDR3 DNA sequence: TGCGCCAGCAGTCCCGGGGCCAAAAACATTCAGTACTTC. Amino acid sequence: CASSPGAKNIQYF.

This clone counts as medium-sized. The rearrangement uses TRBV15 and TRBJ2-5, with D perhaps TRBD2 (5 bases). Deletions cut 1 base from V and 0 bases from J, with 6 bases between. Per germline, CDR1 LNHNV and CDR2 YYDKDF (reference sequence). This CDR3 spans 14 amino acids. The CDR3 bases are TGTGCCACCAGCAGAGTTAGCGACCAAGAGACCCAGTACTTC. It translates to CATSRVSDQETQYF. Full variable domain (remainder filled in from reference TRBV15 and TRBJ2-5): DAMVIQNPRYQVTQFGKPVTLSCSQTLNHNVMYWYQQKSSQAPKLLFHYYDKDFNNEADTPDNFQSRRPNTSFCFLDIRSPGLGDTAMYLCATSRVSDQETQYFGPGTRLLVL.

CDR3 amino acids: CASSEQGIGNSPLHF. The CDR3, as DNA: TGTGCCAGCAGTGAACAGGGGATTGGGAATTCACCCCTCCACTTT. J is TRBJ1-6 and V is TRBV6-1; the D gene is possibly TRBD1 (6 bases). V lost 2 bases and J 7 bases, leaving 12 bases between the germline ends. CDR3 length: 15 residues. Germline V gene lookup returns CDR1 MNHNS and CDR2 SASEGT.

The gene calls are TRBV28 and TRBJ2-7; TRBD2 might be the D (5 bases). This CDR3 is built from 13 residues. V shed 6 bases and J shed 3 bases, with 12 bases lying between them. Per the germline V gene, CDR1 is MDHEN and CDR2 is SYDVKM. CDR3 amino acids: CASRFTRDYEQYF. For the CDR3, the DNA is TGTGCCAGCAGATTTACACGGGACTACGAGCAGTACTTC.

The chain joins TRBV7-9 to TRBJ1-2; the match to TRBD1 covers 8 bases. Losses at the gene ends were 5 bases for V and 7 bases for J; bases not matched to a gene: 9. Germline CDR1 SEHNR, CDR2 FQNEAQ (reference sequence). This CDR3 is built from 14 residues. In nucleotides, the CDR3 is TGTGCCAGCAGCCCGGGACAGGAATATGGTGGCTACACCTTC. This codes for CASSPGQEYGGYTF.

This clone was picked up many times. This chain links TRBV14 with TRBJ1-6; no definite D call. Deletions cut 2 bases from V and 7 bases from J, with 6 bases between. The CDR3 spans 13 residues. Germline assignment: CDR1 SGHDN and CDR2 FVKESK. Here the CDR3 DNA reads TGTGCCAGCAGCCAAATTCTCAATTCACCCCTCCACTTT. It translates to CASSQILNSPLHF.

The V and J genes are TRBV11-2 and TRBJ1-4; D gene uncertain. CDR1 is SGHAT, CDR2 FQNNGV, per germline. The CDR3 spans 14 residues. Trimming removed 1 base from V and 8 bases from J, with 11 bases in between. CDR3: CASSLGLQIEKLFF. CDR3 in DNA: TGTGCCAGCAGCTTAGGTCTGCAGATCGAAAAACTGTTTTTT.

The V and J genes are TRBV19 and TRBJ1-5; 7 bases fit TRBD1. V gave up 9 bases and J gave up 3 bases; unmatched junction bases: 5. Germline V gives CDR1 LNHDA, CDR2 SQIVND (reference sequence). There are 13 residues in the CDR3. The CDR3 coding sequence is TGTGCCAGCACGGACAGGATCAATCAGCCCCAGCATTTT. This codes for CASTDRINQPQHF.

In this sample, this clone turned up once. The V and J genes are TRBV7-9 and TRBJ2-7, with 8 positions matching TRBD1. The trim removed 4 bases at V and 3 bases at J, leaving 5 bases unmatched. This CDR3 has 14 residues. Germline V lookup: CDR1 SEHNR, CDR2 FQNEAQ (reference sequence). The CDR3 here is CASSSGTGLYEQYF. The CDR3 region has the DNA TGTGCCAGCAGCTCCGGGACAGGTCTCTACGAGCAGTACTTC.